This T cell receptor beta chain appears in the sequencing data of a study of cytomegalovirus exposure and HLA in healthy donors. The study, taken as a whole, reports: In presence/absence analyses, roughly uniform sequencing depth across donors was assumed. Compared with the approximately 700-donor mean, an Asian-associated ancestry cluster reportedly had fewer N-insertions, according to a later analysis. Association of 16,951 TCR beta sequences with HLA alleles was found at 0.05 false discovery rate in a later analysis.

As regards this clone: The antigen remains unidentified.

Germline loops: CDR1 LNHNV, CDR2 YYDKDF (reference sequence). V lost 0 bases, J lost 6 bases, and 7 bases stayed unmatched. The length of the CDR3 is 16 residues. It was with 60 Vbeta and 13 Jbeta primers that the PCR ran. The method was immunoSEQ multiplex PCR; TCRdb's version includes in-frame clones alone and lacks a portion of them. The table records 150,000 to 200,000 clones, around 73% of them present only once. Healthy people donating bone marrow made up the donors. Sequencing was performed on PBMCs. The rearrangement links TRBV15 to TRBJ2-7, with TRBD2 matching over 11 bases. The source of this sequence is a male donor in good health and CMV-seronegative. The CDR3 reads CATSRDLATSGSEQYF. CDR3 sequence (DNA): TGTGCCACCAGCAGAGATTTGGCCACTAGCGGGAGCGAGCAGTACTTC.